This T cell receptor beta chain came from a study of CD8 T cells in Susac syndrome. Germline CDR1 and CDR2: SGDLS and YYNGEE. The length of the CDR3 is 15 residues. Germline trimming cut 4 bases from V and 2 bases from J; bases unmatched to any gene: 5. RNA amounts of roughly 0.5 to 1 ug underwent reverse transcription with random hexamers. Amplification of the TCR beta CDR3 was carried out by immunoSEQ multiplex PCR, which spanned a total of 54 Vbeta and 13 Jbeta segments. TCRdb redid the calling of the immunoSEQ multiplex PCR reads with MiXCR, one entry per CDR3 protein. In the table there are about 52,000 distinct CDR3 sequences, 93% of which are singletons. From blood CD8+ and CD4+ T cells, the TCR beta chain was sequenced. TEMRA cells were FACS-enriched, with CD8+ and CD4+ T cells isolated negatively.

The source is a human donor with multiple sclerosis. The sequencing sample was made of CD8+ T cells from PBMCs. The J gene is TRBJ2-3, the V gene TRBV9; 9 bases line up with TRBD1. This CDR3 reads CASSTWDRVTDTQYF. As DNA, the CDR3 is TGTGCCAGCAGCACTTGGGACAGGGTCACAGATACGCAGTATTTT.